This TCR beta chain was retrieved from a study of response to subunit inactivated influenza vaccine. This clonotype was picked up many times. At one end the junction does not follow the germline gene, possibly because of a read error. The CDR3 runs to 14 residues. Per the germline V gene, CDR1 is SGHRS and CDR2 is YFSETQ. One entry per CDR3 protein, called by TCRdb with MiXCR from the RT-PCR reads. Of about 780,000 distinct CDR3 sequences listed, approximately 18% are singletons. The chain recombines TRBV5-1 with TRBJ1-5; D gene unclear. The sequences come from PBMCs from blood, collected more than 4 days after vaccination. The origin of this receptor is a man aged 50 or older who received an inactivated influenza vaccine. This CDR3 is CASSFGDSNQPQHF. The DNA of the CDR3 is TGTGCCAGCAGTTTTGGGGATAGCAATCAGCCCCAGCATTTT. The full variable domain, its missing parts supplied by reference TRBV5-1 and TRBJ1-5, is KAGVTQTPRYLIKTRGQQVTLSCSPISGHRSVSWYQQTPGQGLQFLFEYFSETQRNKGNFPGRFSGRQFSNSRSEMNVSTLELGDSALYLCASSFGDSNQPQHFGDGTRLSIL.